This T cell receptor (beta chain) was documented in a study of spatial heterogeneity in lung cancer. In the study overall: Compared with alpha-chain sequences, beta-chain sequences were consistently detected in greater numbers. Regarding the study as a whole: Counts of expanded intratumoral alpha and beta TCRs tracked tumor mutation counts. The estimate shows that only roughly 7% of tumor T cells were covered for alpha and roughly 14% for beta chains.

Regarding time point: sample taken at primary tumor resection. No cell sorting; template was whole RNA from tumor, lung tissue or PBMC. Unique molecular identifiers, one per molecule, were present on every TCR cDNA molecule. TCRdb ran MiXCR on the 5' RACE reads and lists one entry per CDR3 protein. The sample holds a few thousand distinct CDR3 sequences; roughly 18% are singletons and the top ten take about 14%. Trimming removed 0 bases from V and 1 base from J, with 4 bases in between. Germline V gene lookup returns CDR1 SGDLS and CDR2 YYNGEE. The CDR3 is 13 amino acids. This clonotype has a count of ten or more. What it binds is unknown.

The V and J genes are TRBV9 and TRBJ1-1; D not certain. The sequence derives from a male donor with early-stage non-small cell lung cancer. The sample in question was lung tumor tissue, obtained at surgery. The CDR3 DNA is TGTGCCAGCAGCGTAGGATCGAACACTGAAGCTTTCTTT. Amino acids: CASSVGSNTEAFF.